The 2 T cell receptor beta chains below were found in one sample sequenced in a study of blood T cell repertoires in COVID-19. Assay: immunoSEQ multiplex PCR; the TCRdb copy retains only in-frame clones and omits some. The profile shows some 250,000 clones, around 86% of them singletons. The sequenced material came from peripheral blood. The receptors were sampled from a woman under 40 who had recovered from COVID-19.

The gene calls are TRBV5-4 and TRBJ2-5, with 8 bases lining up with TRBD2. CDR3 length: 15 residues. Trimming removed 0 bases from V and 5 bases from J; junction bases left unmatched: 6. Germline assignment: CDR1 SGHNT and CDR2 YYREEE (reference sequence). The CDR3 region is CASSLARGGGETQYF. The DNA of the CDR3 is TGTGCCAGCAGCTTGGCCCGAGGCGGGGGGGAGACCCAGTACTTC.

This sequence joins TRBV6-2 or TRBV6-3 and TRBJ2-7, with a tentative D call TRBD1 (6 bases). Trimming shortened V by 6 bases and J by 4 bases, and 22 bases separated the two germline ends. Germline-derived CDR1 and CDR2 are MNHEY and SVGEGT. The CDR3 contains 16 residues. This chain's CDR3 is CASSSPNRAGRYEQYF. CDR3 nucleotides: TGTGCCAGCAGCTCTCCCAACAGGGCCGGAAGGTACGAGCAGTACTTC.